This T cell receptor (beta chain) was found in a study of early T cells in non-severe SARS-CoV-2 infection. Regarding the study as a whole: Missing private and CD4 specificities, VDJdb matching favored anti-spike CD8 responses.

J was trimmed by 5 bases and V by 4 bases; bases with no gene match: 11. This CDR3 is 16 amino acids long. Germline assignment: CDR1 KGHSH and CDR2 LQKENI. This clonotype was counted a few times. Its antigen is unidentified. Tagging with unique molecular identifiers was applied to individual cDNA molecules. TCRdb redid the calling of the 5' RACE reads with MiXCR, one entry per CDR3 protein. The table lists some 27,000 distinct CDR3 sequences, about 5.8% of them singletons. V gene TRBV18 combines with J gene TRBJ2-3, with 8 bases fitting TRBD1. This receptor was taken from an adult who was a healthcare worker with PCR-confirmed SARS-CoV-2 infection or an uninfected control (not recorded which). Sequencing was carried out using whole blood. The CDR3 nucleotides are TGTGCCAGCTCACTACTCCAGGGGGCGTCTTTAGATACGCAGTATTTT. This translates into CASSLLQGASLDTQYF.